This TCR beta chain was found in a study of blood T cells in healthy people across ages. Overall study results and limits: Strongly correlated with naive T cell percentage was TCR beta diversity. More naive CD4+ cells and higher diversity marked long-lived donors relative to aged donors.

Combining a sample-barcoded 5' primer with a J-beta primer mix, a second PCR ran for roughly 6 to 12 cycles. TCRdb independently ran MiXCR on the 5' RACE reads; one entry per CDR3 protein. This sample has some 370,000 distinct CDR3 sequences; about 55% occur once, and the top ten carry roughly 51%. Germline CDR1 and CDR2: SGHAT and FQNNGV. The CDR3 sequence is 15 residues long. The V gene end was trimmed by 7 bases and the J gene end by 6 bases; junction bases not matched to a gene: 13. As regards this clonotype: Its antigen is currently unknown.

This sequence originates from a man aged 55-75 years in good health. Sample: blood. The V gene is TRBV11-2, the J gene TRBJ2-5, with 8 bases fitting TRBD2. CDR3 coding DNA: TGTGCCAGCAAGATCCTAGCGGGCGATCAAAAGACCCAGTACTTC. This encodes CASKILAGDQKTQYF.